One and the same sample provided the 29 T cell receptor beta chains below, sequenced in a study of control samples from healthy donors and cancer patients. The protocol was immunoSEQ multiplex PCR, while the TCRdb copy is restricted to in-frame clones and leaves out a portion. The sample carries about 34,000 clones, about 86% recorded once. The material sequenced was PBMCs. The receptors here all came from a woman aged 40-49 years with lung cancer.

This clone was found once. The chain combines TRBV7-9 with TRBJ1-2; 8 bases line up with TRBD1. From germline, CDR1 is SEHNR and CDR2 FQNEAQ (reference sequence). V was clipped by 0 bases and J by 5 bases; unmatched bases: 5. CDR3 length: 15 residues. The chain's CDR3 is CASSLAGQEDYGYTF. The CDR3 DNA is TGTGCCAGCAGCTTAGCGGGACAGGAGGATTATGGCTACACCTTC. The full variable domain, its missing parts supplied by reference TRBV7-9 and TRBJ1-2, is DTGVSQNPRHKITKRGQNVTFRCDPISEHNRLYWYRQTLGQGPEFLTYFQNEAQLEKSRLLSDRFSAERPKGSFSTLEIQRTEQGDSAMYLCASSLAGQEDYGYTFGSGTRLTVV.

The chain is built from TRBV29-1 and TRBJ2-3, with D perhaps matching TRBD1 (5 bases). This CDR3 has 14 residues. V gave up 7 bases and J gave up 0 bases, with 14 bases separating them. Per germline, CDR1 SQVTM and CDR2 ANQGSEA. The DNA for the CDR3 is TGCAGCGGCCGCGCAGGGCCTAGCACAGATACGCAGTATTTT. Translation gives CSGRAGPSTDTQYF.

The CDR3 is CASSVAGSGYEQYF. CDR3 nucleotides: TGTGCCAGCAGCGTAGCTGGTTCAGGCTACGAGCAGTACTTC. The gene calls are TRBV9 and TRBJ2-7; no reliable D call. The CDR3 totals 14 residues. Trimming took off 0 bases at V and 3 bases at J, with 10 bases between the two ends. Germline V gives CDR1 SGDLS, CDR2 YYNGEE.

This clone was seen more than once but under ten times. The J gene is TRBJ2-5, the V gene TRBV4-2, with TRBD2 identical over 9 bases. CDR1 is LGHNA and CDR2 is YNFKEQ in the germline V gene. Unmatched junction bases numbered 12, after V lost 0 bases and J lost 4 bases. The CDR3 runs 18 residues. The CDR3 region has the DNA TGTGCCAGCAGCCAAGACGGGCGTCGAGGTAGCGGGGGAGAGACCCAGTACTTC. Amino acid sequence: CASSQDGRRGSGGETQYF.

The rearrangement links TRBV3-1 (or the pseudogene TRBV3-2) to TRBJ1-5; D ambiguous. Germline loops: CDR1 LGHDT, CDR2 YNNKEL (reference sequence). V was clipped by 1 base and J by 9 bases, with 10 bases between them. The CDR3 runs 13 residues. CDR3 sequence (DNA): TGTGCCAGCAGCCAAGTCGGGAAAGGGCCCCAGCATTTT. Protein: CASSQVGKGPQHF.

The chain carries TRBV7-8 and TRBJ1-2; D is undetermined. This CDR3 spans 14 amino acids. Trimming pared 1 base from V and 7 bases from J, leaving 13 bases between. Germline V CDR1 and CDR2: SGHVS, FQNEAQ. The CDR3 DNA follows: TGTGCCAGCAGCTTAGAGGTTCGTGTCGCTGGCTACACCTTC. It yields the protein CASSLEVRVAGYTF.

CDR3 bases: TGTGCCAGCAGCGTAGCTGGCTCGGGAGTTGTGACCGGGGAGCTGTTTTTT. This sequence encodes CASSVAGSGVVTGELFF. This chain links TRBV9 with TRBJ2-2; tentatively, D is TRBD2 (6 bases). CDR1 is SGDLS, CDR2 YYNGEE, per germline. The CDR3 is 17 amino acids. The V and J ends lost 0 bases and 5 bases respectively, with 17 bases between them.

V usage is TRBV18 and J usage is TRBJ1-3; D not resolved. This CDR3 has 15 residues. Germline V CDR1 and CDR2: KGHSH, LQKENI. Trimming shortened V by 2 bases and J by 3 bases, and 11 bases separated the two germline ends. The CDR3 sequence: CASSPDSGNGNTIYF. The CDR3 DNA reads as TGTGCCAGCTCACCAGACTCAGGAAATGGAAACACCATATATTTT.

The chain is built from TRBV6-5 and TRBJ1-1; D gene uncertain. Trimming left V 9 bases short and J 1 base short, with 6 bases between. The CDR3 sequence is 11 residues long. The germline V gene has CDR1 MNHEY and CDR2 SVGAGI. DNA for the CDR3: TGTGCCAGACGGGAGAACACTGAAGCTTTCTTT. This translates into CARRENTEAFF.

The chain joins TRBV5-4 to TRBJ1-1, with unresolved D. V was clipped by 4 bases and J by 5 bases, with 9 bases between them. This CDR3 is built from 12 residues. The germline gives CDR1 SGHNT, CDR2 YYREEE (reference sequence). The CDR3 nucleotides are TGTGCCAGCAGCCCGGACCCAACTGAAGCTTTCTTT. It translates to CASSPDPTEAFF.

This clone was detected only once. The J gene is TRBJ2-3, the V gene TRBV10-3; 7 bases map to TRBD1. The CDR3 is 14 amino acids. The V gene's germline CDR1 is ENHRY and CDR2 SYGVKD. V gave up 7 bases and J gave up 2 bases; unmatched junction bases: 6. CDR3 amino acids: CAIKPGQNTDTQYF. The CDR3 DNA sequence: TGTGCCATCAAACCGGGACAGAACACAGATACGCAGTATTTT.

The rearrangement uses TRBV19 and TRBJ2-7, with TRBD2 matching 13 bases. Germline CDR1 reads LNHDA; CDR2 reads SQIVND (reference sequence). This CDR3 has 16 amino acids. Trimming cost V 3 bases and J 6 bases; bases outside gene matches: 8. The CDR3 DNA is TGTGCCAGTAGTATGGAGGGGACTAGCGGGGTTGGCGAGCAGTACTTC. This encodes CASSMEGTSGVGEQYF.

This clone was recorded once. The genes are TRBV19 and TRBJ1-1; D possibly corresponds to TRBD1 (5 bases). Per the germline V gene, CDR1 is LNHDA and CDR2 is SQIVND (reference sequence). The V and J ends lost 9 bases and 0 bases respectively, with 14 bases between them. The CDR3 is 14 residues long. CDR3 sequence reads: CASGGGAVNTEAFF. The CDR3, as DNA: TGTGCCAGCGGGGGTGGGGCGGTGAACACTGAAGCTTTCTTT.

In its sample, this clone was seen a few times. CDR3: CASSLTSGDYNEQFF. CDR3 bases: TGCGCCAGCAGCTTGACTAGCGGGGATTACAATGAGCAGTTCTTC. This chain uses TRBV5-1 with TRBJ2-1; TRBD2 matches at 10 bases. Trimming removed 1 base from V and 4 bases from J; junction bases left unmatched: 2. The germline gives CDR1 SGHRS, CDR2 YFSETQ. This CDR3 comprises 15 residues.

This chain joins TRBV11-2 and TRBJ1-4; 8 bases are shared with TRBD1. V lost 7 bases, J lost 6 bases, and 10 bases stayed unmatched. This CDR3 region has 15 residues. CDR1 is SGHAT, CDR2 FQNNGV, per germline. The CDR3 sequence: CASTLAGTGHEKLFF. The CDR3 DNA is TGTGCCAGCACGCTGGCCGGGACAGGCCATGAAAAACTGTTTTTT.

The chain joins TRBV12-2 to TRBJ1-5. TRBV12-2 is marked as a pseudogene. CDR3 size: 16 residues. CDR3 DNA: TGTGCAAGTCGCTACCCCGGGTTGTTTTCGAACCAGCCCCAGCATTTT. Its protein is CASRYPGLFSNQPQHF.

This clone was seen a handful of times. The rearrangement links TRBV6-6 to TRBJ1-1; 7 nucleotides match TRBD1. This CDR3 comprises 14 residues. V lost 2 bases and J lost 1; bases outside the gene matches: 1. The germline CDR1 and CDR2 sequences are MNHNY and SVGAGI (reference sequence). Here the CDR3 reads CASSYGDRNTEAFF. The DNA of the CDR3 is TGTGCCAGCAGTTACGGGGACAGGAACACTGAAGCTTTCTTT.

The chain links TRBV6-1 to TRBJ1-4; the D gene is possibly TRBD1 (5 bases). The V gene lost 2 bases and the J gene lost 0 bases, with 7 bases spanning the gap. The V gene's germline CDR1 is MNHNS and CDR2 SASEGT. This CDR3 has 15 residues. In nucleotides, the CDR3 is TGTGCCAGCAGTGAAACGGGGGCAACTAATGAAAAACTGTTTTTT. Encoded protein: CASSETGATNEKLFF.

The chain has TRBV30 and TRBJ1-4, with 11 bases matching TRBD1. The CDR3 covers 12 residues. Germline CDR1 reads GTSNPN; CDR2 reads SVGIG (reference sequence). Trimming at V came to 5 bases and at J to 8 bases, leaving 1 base not matched to a gene. The CDR3 loop reads CAWGTGGEKLFF. The CDR3 DNA is TGTGCCTGGGGGACAGGGGGGGAAAAACTGTTTTTT.

This clone was seen a few times. The V call is TRBV10-3, the J call TRBJ1-3; 7 bases agree with TRBD1. The CDR3 totals 15 residues. Germline CDR1 and CDR2: ENHRY and SYGVKD. After removal of 3 bases from V and 2 bases from J, the junction contained 4 bases not matched to a gene. The DNA of the CDR3 is TGTGCCATCAGTGACCCGGGACAGCCTGGAAACACCATATATTTT. Its translation is CAISDPGQPGNTIYF.

The V call is TRBV7-3, the J call TRBJ1-3; 9 bases map to TRBD1. Germline values: CDR1 SGHTA, CDR2 FQGTGA. The CDR3 covers 15 residues. Unmatched junction bases numbered 3, after V lost 2 bases and J lost 4 bases. DNA for the CDR3: TGTGCCAGCAGCTTAGGGACAGGGTGGGGAAACACCATATATTTT. Protein: CASSLGTGWGNTIYF.

V usage is TRBV3-1 (or the pseudogene TRBV3-2) and J usage is TRBJ2-1, with 10 bases aligning to TRBD2. Trimming at V came to 1 base and at J to 9 bases, leaving 9 bases not matched to a gene. There are 16 residues in the CDR3. Germline CDR1 reads LGHDT; CDR2 reads YNNKEL (reference sequence). CDR3: CASSQGLAGATTEQFF. The DNA for the CDR3 is TGTGCCAGCAGCCAAGGGCTAGCGGGGGCCACCACTGAGCAGTTCTTC.

This chain links TRBV5-5 with TRBJ2-5; 11 bases map to TRBD1. The V gene end was trimmed by 4 bases and the J gene end by 5 bases; junction bases not matched to a gene: 10. This CDR3 spans 16 amino acids. Germline lookup yields CDR1 SGHKS and CDR2 YYEKEE (reference sequence). The CDR3 region has the DNA TGTGCCAGCAGCGGACGGACAGGGGGCAGTGGGGAGACCCAGTACTTC. As protein: CASSGRTGGSGETQYF.

The chain is built from TRBV5-1 and TRBJ1-1; 8 bases are a match to TRBD1. Germline values: CDR1 SGHRS, CDR2 YFSETQ. After removal of 4 bases from V and 0 bases from J, the junction contained 2 bases not matched to a gene. This CDR3 is built from 14 residues. The CDR3: CASSRQGLNTEAFF. CDR3 DNA sequence: TGCGCCAGCAGCCGACAGGGGTTGAACACTGAAGCTTTCTTT.

The chain links TRBV29-1 to TRBJ2-1, with TRBD2 matching over 14 bases. Germline CDR1 is SQVTM and CDR2 is ANQGSEA. The V segment lost 7 bases and the J segment 9 bases; nucleotides outside the gene matches: 5. The CDR3 has 13 amino acids. The CDR3: CSARLAGGFEQFF. CDR3 DNA sequence: TGCAGCGCTAGACTAGCGGGGGGGTTTGAGCAGTTCTTC.

This clone was detected only a few times. The chain uses TRBV12-3 or TRBV12-4 and TRBJ1-4; a possible D gene is TRBD1 (5 bases). The CDR3 sequence is 13 residues long. Trimming took off 10 bases at V and 6 bases at J, with 15 bases between the two ends. The CDR3 DNA follows: TGTGCCAACGTTGGCAGGGCCCATGAAAAACTGTTTTTT. Translating gives CANVGRAHEKLFF.

This clone has only one observation. V is TRBV9 and J is TRBJ1-6; possible D gene TRBD1, 5 bases. The CDR3 runs to 15 residues. With 3 bases removed from V and 5 bases from J, the gap between germline ends came to 12 bases. Germline loops: CDR1 SGDLS, CDR2 YYNGEE. DNA for the CDR3: TGTGCCAGCAGCGCAGGGACGGGAGATAATTCACCCCTCCACTTT. It specifies CASSAGTGDNSPLHF.

The CDR3 spells CASSQVRRDRETQYF. The CDR3 DNA reads TGTGCCAGCAGCCAAGTCCGTCGGGATCGGGAGACCCAGTACTTC. The genes are TRBV3-1 (or the pseudogene TRBV3-2) and TRBJ2-5, with a weak D call TRBD2 (5 bases). The germline CDR1 and CDR2 sequences are LGHDT and YNNKEL (reference sequence). V lost 1 base and J 5 bases, leaving 14 bases between the germline ends. The CDR3 extends over 15 amino acids.

This clone was counted only a few times. The chain employs TRBV4-2 and TRBJ2-5; no firm D call. The CDR3 contains 15 residues. Germline CDR1 reads LGHNA; CDR2 reads YNFKEQ. V was clipped by 4 bases and J by 4 bases, with 16 bases between them. The CDR3 DNA is TGTGCCAGCAGCCCACACGGAGACCCCATAGAGACCCAGTACTTC. Amino acids: CASSPHGDPIETQYF.